The 20 T cell receptor beta chains presented below share a single source sample, sequenced in a study of blood T cells in healthy people across ages. It was with a sample-barcoded 5' primer and a J-beta primer mix that a second PCR of roughly 6 to 12 cycles was run. TCRdb reprocessed the 5' RACE reads with MiXCR, giving one entry per CDR3 protein. The sample has around 1.5 million distinct CDR3 sequences, about 31% seen once. Material: blood. The receptors shown here come from a woman aged 30 to 39 in good health.

This clonotype was recorded a few times. The chain has TRBV20-1 and TRBJ2-7, with TRBD2 matching 10 bases. The trim removed 0 bases at V and 7 bases at J, leaving 6 bases unmatched. In germline, CDR1 is DFQATT, CDR2 SNEGSKA (reference sequence). The CDR3 is made up of 14 amino acids. CDR3 coding DNA: TGCAGTGCTAGAGACAGACTAGCGGGTGTTGAGCAGTACTTC. This sequence encodes CSARDRLAGVEQYF.

This clonotype was seen only a few times. This chain uses TRBV25-1 with TRBJ1-4; TRBD1 aligns across 9 bases. Trimming took 6 bases from V and 5 from J; bases not matched to a gene: 7. The CDR3 is 15 amino acids. Germline V gene sequence: CDR1 MGHDK, CDR2 SYGVNS. In nucleotides, the CDR3 is TGTGCCAGCAGGAAGTACGGGACAGGGAATGAAAAACTGTTTTTT. Translated: CASRKYGTGNEKLFF.

The chain is built from TRBV20-1 and TRBJ2-7; possibly TRBD2 for D (5 bases). Trimming cost V 6 bases and J 0 bases, with 21 bases left between them. The CDR3 sequence is 16 residues long. From germline, CDR1 is DFQATT and CDR2 SNEGSKA (reference sequence). CDR3 region: CSARDLGPLSSYEQYF. CDR3 nucleotide sequence: TGCAGTGCGAGGGATCTAGGCCCCTTGAGCTCCTACGAGCAGTACTTC.

The chain uses TRBV3-1 and TRBJ1-6, with TRBD1 as a possible D gene (5 bases). The CDR3 extends over 14 amino acids. Germline values: CDR1 LGHDT, CDR2 YNNKEL (reference sequence). V lost 0 bases, J lost 10 bases, and 10 bases lay in between. As DNA, the CDR3 is TGTGCCAGCAGCCAAGATTGGGGGGGATCACCCCTCCACTTT. It encodes CASSQDWGGSPLHF.

The V and J genes are TRBV27 and TRBJ2-5, with D hard to call. V shed 4 bases and J shed 11 bases, with 17 bases lying between them. The germline V gene encodes CDR1 MNHEY and CDR2 SMNVEV (reference sequence). This CDR3 contains 13 residues. The CDR3 coding sequence is TGTGCCAGCAGTTCCCCTCCCGGAGAAGAGCAGTACTTC. Amino acid sequence: CASSSPPGEEQYF.

Note on this clonotype: Because the CDR3 is missing its conserved closing phenylalanine or tryptophan, this is likely a read error. This chain links TRBV20-1 with TRBJ2-3, with a weak D call TRBD2 (7 bases). Germline CDR1 DFQATT, CDR2 SNEGSKA (reference sequence). Trimming shortened V by 5 bases and J by 2 bases, and 20 bases separated the two germline ends. The CDR3 runs 16 residues. The CDR3 loop reads CSAGGAGATNTDTQYS. CDR3 in DNA: TGCAGTGCTGGGGGGGCGGGGGCCACAAACACAGATACGCAGTATTCT.

This chain connects TRBV20-1 to TRBJ2-7; 8 bases fit TRBD1. The CDR3 is 16 residues long. Losses at the gene ends were 2 bases for V and 0 bases for J; bases not matched to a gene: 9. Germline assignment: CDR1 DFQATT and CDR2 SNEGSKA (reference sequence). CDR3 coding DNA: TGCAGTGCTAGATCAGTTCGGCAGGGGGCCTCCTACGAGCAGTACTTC. This gives the protein CSARSVRQGASYEQYF.

This clonotype has a handful of counts. The J gene is TRBJ2-3, the V gene TRBV28; 12 bases fit TRBD2. Germline values: CDR1 MDHEN, CDR2 SYDVKM. J gave up 2 bases and V 5 bases, and 11 bases lay outside the gene matches. The CDR3 consists of 18 residues. The CDR3 DNA reads TGTGCCAGCAGTGTGACTAGCGGGGGAGCCTATTCCACAGATACGCAGTATTTT. Its translation: CASSVTSGGAYSTDTQYF.

V gene TRBV7-2 combines with J gene TRBJ2-1, with D tentatively TRBD1 (6 bases). The CDR3 is 13 amino acids. In germline, CDR1 is SGHTA, CDR2 FQGNSA. Trimming removed 5 bases at V and 5 bases at J, with 10 bases between. The CDR3 here is CASSHRVHNEQFF. The CDR3 DNA reads TGTGCCAGCAGCCACAGGGTCCACAATGAGCAGTTCTTC.

Comment on this clonotype: A much larger clonotype is one base distant, so this may be a read error. J is TRBJ2-7 and V is TRBV7-2, with 9 bases matching TRBD2. V gave up 7 bases and J gave up 2 bases; unmatched junction bases: 6. This CDR3 comprises 14 residues. The V gene's germline CDR1 is SGHTA and CDR2 FQGNSA. The CDR3 region is CASNFRLAAYEQYF. CDR3 nucleotides: TGTGCCAGCAACTTCCGACTAGCGGCCTACGAGCAGTACTTC.

The V call is TRBV20-1, the J call TRBJ2-3; D remains unclear. The CDR3 is made up of 14 amino acids. Germline V gene lookup returns CDR1 DFQATT and CDR2 SNEGSKA (reference sequence). Trimming removed 1 base from V and 0 bases from J, with 8 bases in between. This CDR3 is CSARAPYSTDTQYF. The CDR3 coding sequence is TGCAGTGCTAGAGCACCTTATAGCACAGATACGCAGTATTTT.

The CDR3 DNA is TGTGCCGGCGGACCTGGGATCTCCTCTGGCACAGATACGCAGTATTTT. This sequence encodes CAGGPGISSGTDTQYF. This chain uses TRBV9 with TRBJ2-3; D not resolved. V lost 10 bases to trimming and J lost 1 base, with 22 bases between them. There are 16 residues in the CDR3. CDR1 and CDR2 (germline): SGDLS, YYNGEE.

This clonotype appeared once. An end of the junction differs from the germline gene, which may be a read error. V and J are TRBV6-1 and TRBJ2-7, with D maybe TRBD1 (6 bases). The CDR3 is 15 residues long. Germline V gives CDR1 MNHNS, CDR2 SASEGT. The CDR3 loop is CASSEGTVGTYEQNF. CDR3 bases: TGTGCCAGCAGTGAAGGGACAGTTGGGACCTACGAGCAGAACTTC.

This clonotype was seen once. CDR3: CASSSPTGTGDYYEQYF. CDR3 nucleotides: TGTGCCAGCAGTTCCCCTACCGGGACAGGGGACTACTACGAGCAGTACTTC. This chain joins TRBV28 and TRBJ2-7, with 10 positions matching TRBD1. The ends lost 4 bases at V and 3 bases at J; junction bases unmatched: 12. This CDR3 is 17 amino acids long. Looked up from germline, CDR1 is MDHEN and CDR2 is SYDVKM.

In this sample, this clonotype turned up a few times. V and J are TRBV4-2 and TRBJ2-5; D remains ambiguous. Germline values: CDR1 LGHNA, CDR2 YNFKEQ. The CDR3 extends over 14 amino acids. V was shortened by 1 base and J by 7 bases, with 13 bases between the two germline ends. CDR3 region: CASSQVDQAGTQYF. The DNA for the CDR3 is TGTGCCAGCAGCCAAGTCGACCAGGCTGGGACCCAGTACTTC.

This rearrangement joins TRBV21-1 to TRBJ1-5. TRBV21-1 has pseudogene status. The length of the CDR3 is 15 residues. CDR3 sequence: CASSKARQEYQPQHF. CDR3 in DNA: TGTGCCAGCAGCAAAGCACGGCAGGAATATCAGCCCCAGCATTTT.

This clonotype has more than one count but fewer than ten. A much larger clonotype is one base distant, so this may be a read error. V gene TRBV15 combines with J gene TRBJ2-7; D might be TRBD2 (5 bases). Germline loops: CDR1 LNHNV, CDR2 YYDKDF (reference sequence). This CDR3 comprises 12 residues. CDR3: CATGREGYEQYF. CDR3 DNA: TGTGCCACCGGCAGAGAGGGCTACGAGCAGTACTTC.

This clonotype was recorded a few times. The rearrangement links TRBV7-3 to TRBJ2-1, with D maybe TRBD2 (7 bases). The germline V gene has CDR1 SGHTA and CDR2 FQGTGA. The CDR3 has 16 amino acids. Trimming cost V 5 bases and J 3 bases, with 17 bases left between them. In DNA form, the CDR3 reads TGTGCCAGCAGCCCCAGGGCGGGGGCGGTCTACAATGAGCAGTTCTTC. Its protein product is CASSPRAGAVYNEQFF.

This clonotype was seen ten or more times. V gene TRBV9 combines with J gene TRBJ2-5; TRBD2 agrees at 8 bases. The CDR3 length is 17 residues. J was trimmed by 1 base and V by 0 bases; bases with no gene match: 8. Germline V gene data show CDR1 as SGDLS and CDR2 as YYNGEE. CDR3 residues: CASSVAGSGGIQETQYF. The DNA for the CDR3 is TGTGCCAGCAGCGTAGCTGGGAGCGGGGGAATCCAAGAGACCCAGTACTTC.

The CDR3 region has the DNA TGCAGTGCTTCCCCGGGGAGGAATAATTATGGCTACACCTTC. Translated, it gives CSASPGRNNYGYTF. The chain uses TRBV20-1 and TRBJ1-2; the D is unclear. V lost 5 bases to trimming and J lost 5 bases, with 18 bases between them. This CDR3 spans 14 amino acids. CDR1 is DFQATT, CDR2 SNEGSKA, per germline (reference sequence).